Included here is one T cell receptor beta chain sequence, with context. TCRdb's table, derived via immunoSEQ multiplex PCR, lists solely in-frame clones and lacks some. The top ten clones hold 8% to 10% of a sample with 20,000 to 30,000 clones, about 88% of them seen once. V shed 1 base, J shed 5 bases, and the junction held 3 bases outside the gene matches. This CDR3 has 14 amino acids. Germline-derived CDR1 and CDR2 are SEHNR and FQNEAQ (reference sequence). This specimen belongs to a study of T cell changes during pregnancy in multiple sclerosis. The chain couples TRBV7-9 to TRBJ2-5; 8 positions agree with TRBD2. Sequenced here: CD8+ T cells from peripheral blood mononuclear cells, sampled in the third trimester of pregnancy. The TCR originated in a female donor in good health, enrolled as a control in a pregnancy study. The CDR3 loop is CASSLVASGETQYF. The CDR3 bases are TGTGCCAGCAGCTTAGTTGCTAGCGGGGAGACCCAGTACTTC.